This TCR beta chain was recovered during a study of cytomegalovirus exposure and HLA in healthy donors. The study, taken as a whole, reports: Earlier results showed most TCR beta V segments being productive about 90% or about 30% of the time. TCR beta chains associated with HLA were, in a later analysis, more clonally expanded than equally common others.

The CDR3 totals 14 residues. Trimming stripped 4 bases from V and 1 base from J, with 10 bases between. CDR1 SNHLY and CDR2 FYNNEI come from the germline V gene. Nominally healthy donors were sampled, though unrecorded immune exposures were likely. With 60 Vbeta and 13 Jbeta primers, the PCR was carried out. Assay used: immunoSEQ multiplex PCR; TCRdb lists only in-frame clones, some missing. This repertoire includes approximately 40,000 clones. Details on this clone: The target antigen is unknown.

V gene TRBV2 combines with J gene TRBJ1-1, with D perhaps matching TRBD1 (5 bases). The receptor was derived from a woman aged 25 to 45 in good health and CMV-seronegative. The sequenced sample consisted of PBMCs. CDR3: CASSVQTANTEAFF. The CDR3 nucleotides are TGTGCCAGCAGTGTTCAGACAGCGAACACTGAAGCTTTCTTT. The variable domain in full, with the rest retrieved from reference TRBV2 and TRBJ1-1, is EPEVTQTPSHQVTQMGQEVILRCVPISNHLYFYWYRQILGQKVEFLVSFYNNEISEKSEIFDDQFSVERPDGSNFTLKIRSTKLEDSAMYFCASSVQTANTEAFFGQGTRLTVV.